Detailed here is one TCR beta chain. Antigen specificity is unknown. V lost 3 bases, J lost 1 base, and 6 bases lay in between. The CDR3 contains 13 residues. Germline V gene lookup returns CDR1 MNHEY and CDR2 SMNVEV (reference sequence). Data came from immunoSEQ multiplex PCR; TCRdb stores just in-frame clones and leaves some out. Of roughly 100,000 clones detected, more than 75% appear once; the ten largest clones hold 2.5% to 3%. This record belongs to a study of T cell responses to AZD1222 COVID-19 vaccine. Study information: Doses given second, at about 4 or about 12 weeks, were pooled. Study conclusions and caveats: Spike was spanned by vaccine-associated CD4 TCRs, with dominance at 160-218 and 743-854. All repertoire sampling was performed exclusively after the peak T cell response. Among those given AZD1222, only five or six were seropositive at baseline.

This specimen consisted of peripheral blood, obtained on day 0 of AZD1222 vaccination. The chain recombines TRBV27 with TRBJ1-1, with D unclear. This clonotype was obtained from an adult in good health. The CDR3 spells CASSFAPNTEAFF. The CDR3 nucleotides are TGTGCCAGCAGTTTCGCCCCGAACACTGAAGCTTTCTTT.